The entry below gives a single T cell receptor beta chain sequence along with its context. Antigen: not known. The sample originates from a study of cytomegalovirus exposure and HLA in healthy donors. Study-wide findings and caveats: The listing of 150 to 200 TCR beta chains classed them as cytomegalovirus-associated. A prior analysis recorded that most TCR beta V segments were productive about 90% or about 30% of the time. By a later analysis, the bulk of CMV-associated TCR beta chains appeared HLA-restricted.

This CDR3 is built from 15 residues. Trimming at V came to 2 bases and at J to 1 base, leaving 1 base not matched to a gene. Germline CDR1 LNHDA, CDR2 SQIVND (reference sequence). 60 Vbeta and 13 Jbeta primers were used in PCR. Produced via immunoSEQ multiplex PCR; TCRdb's table is partial and in-frame only. The sample records approximately 200,000 clones, about 77% being singletons. The rearrangement links TRBV19 to TRBJ1-5; 8 bases agree with TRBD1. Source material: PBMCs. This sequence originates from a woman aged 25-40 years in good health and CMV-seropositive. The CDR3 nucleotides read TGTGCCAGTAGTATAACAGGGGGAAGCAATCAGCCCCAGCATTTT. Protein: CASSITGGSNQPQHF.